This T cell receptor beta chain was retrieved from a study of blood T cell repertoires in COVID-19. Study-wide background: Acute and convalescent COVID-19 specimens originated in the United States, Italy and Spain.

Germline V gene lookup returns CDR1 SGHNT and CDR2 YYREEE (reference sequence). Trimming cost V 5 bases and J 8 bases; bases outside gene matches: 13. The CDR3 consists of 15 residues. The data were produced by immunoSEQ multiplex PCR, yet TCRdb's version contains in-frame clones alone and is incomplete. The table records 150,000 to 200,000 clones, around 82% of them present only once. In Seattle, patients joined the study during active infection and were tracked longitudinally. The gene calls are TRBV5-4 and TRBJ1-2; TRBD1 aligns across 9 bases. This receptor was obtained from a woman in her 40s with COVID-19, enrolled during active disease. The sequencing sample was made of peripheral blood. Written as DNA, the CDR3 is TGTGCCAGCAGTTACGATCCCGGGACAGGGTTCGGCTACACCTTC. Encoded protein: CASSYDPGTGFGYTF.